Here is one TCR beta chain with its context. Which antigen it targets is not known. Per-base quality was not reported, and no clone a single base away is much larger than it. This entry comes from a study of cytomegalovirus exposure and HLA in healthy donors (dated by TCRdb to about 2017). Notes on the research overall: An earlier analysis of approximately 590 of the donors reported approximately 300 Gb of sequence data and approximately 110 million unique TCR beta sequences from 150 million to 200 million T cells. An early release covering over 500 HLA-typed donors comprised about 320 gigabases of sequencing data and tens of millions of unique TCR sequences. Of the approximately 400 genotyped donors, 75% to 85% were placed in the genetic ancestry cluster associated with self-reported Caucasian donors. The study aimed to test whether cataloging public T cell receptors could reveal signatures of past pathogen exposure. Using immunosequencing, the study profiled T cell repertoires from 640 or so subjects and related those repertoires to cytomegalovirus serostatus. Besides the first cohort of under 700 subjects, a separate validation cohort made up of 120 different subjects was used. High-throughput TCR immunosequencing, statistical association of individual TCRs with disease status, and machine learning were combined to predict cytomegalovirus infection status. A later analysis re-examined previously published TCR beta repertoires from several hundred donors and added high-resolution HLA genotyping to investigate patterns of TCR occurrence. Rather than drawing on any new phenotypic data, the later analysis identified candidate immune exposures from TCR beta sequences and the way those sequences occurred across donors. To decide whether each TCR beta V gene segment behaved as functional or pseudogenic, an earlier analysis of some 600 of the donors relied on high-throughput TCR beta sequencing. Donor age, sex, ethnicity and CMV serostatus were collected together with the repertoire data. Genome-wide SNP genotypes for about 65% of the roughly 670 donors were used in a later genetic analysis, which treated that subset as a discovery cohort. All discovery cohort repertoires had been generated using a single sequencing platform. HLA typing covered class I and class II loci at four-digit resolution. Typing coverage differed by locus: A, B, C, DRB1 and DQB1 were typed in about 620-630 donors, DQA1 in about 510, DPA1 in some 570, and DPB1 in just under 490. Roughly 5 DR-DQ haplotypes were handled as single units for association and clustering because linkage in the cohort was strong. Among several hundred genotyped donors of the cohort, an average of approximately 240,000 unique TCR beta nucleotide sequences was sequenced per donor, of which 15% to 20% were non-productive. The research as a whole found: A later analysis found that TCR association rates varied across HLA loci, with DRB1 alleles showing the most associated TCRs and HLA-C alleles the fewest. Most TCR sequences were seen in very few donors, while some public TCRs were found in many individuals. Some IMGT-functional V segments, including TRBV6-2 and TRBV6-3, could not be distinguished by the 87-base-pair reads and were therefore excluded. A few of the identified cytomegalovirus-associated TCR beta chains were confirmed in vitro to be specific for cytomegalovirus antigens. When HLA alleles, especially DR and DQ, strongly co-occurred, TCR associations were difficult to assign to individual alleles. According to the authors, the approach could potentially be generalized to other disease states and immunological phenotypes. Cytomegalovirus status was reported to be diagnosed by the classifier with high specificity and sensitivity in both the original and validation cohorts. Because HLA typing was unavailable for some donors at each locus, only the typed subset was used in association tests. In a later genetic analysis, fewer N-insertions in productive TCRs were reported among donors in an Asian-associated ancestry cluster than the approximately 630-donor mean. A further reported finding was that TCR beta sequences accurately predicted the HLA-A and HLA-B alleles for most subjects in the first cohort. A later analysis reported that several top co-occurrence clusters appeared linked to parvovirus B19, influenza, CMV and Epstein-Barr virus. Sequencing depth was assumed to be roughly uniform across donors in the presence/absence analyses, though that assumption may not hold. A later genetic analysis associated a missense DCLRE1C variant with V-gene and J-gene trimming of TCR beta chains, and an independent cohort replicated the association. At a false discovery rate of 0.05, a later analysis linked some 18,000 TCR beta sequences to specific HLA alleles. Linkage disequilibrium might explain the correlated functional status among segregating V segments, but an unknown experimental factor could not be excluded. The study gave a list of more than 150 TCR beta chains associated with cytomegalovirus. A later analysis found that HLA-associated TCR beta chains were more clonally expanded and had lower generation probabilities than equally common non-associated chains. The sequencing pipeline was judged likely to have produced a cluster of highly shared sequence variants as a technical artifact. The only immune exposure information available for the cohort was CMV serostatus. An earlier analysis of approximately 540 of the donors showed that most TCR beta V segments appeared in productive rearrangements either about 87% or about 30% of the time, which broadly matched IMGT annotations. The cohort was sequenced for TCR beta chains only, and without alpha or paired-chain data the features that could be detected were limited. Most CMV-associated TCR beta chains appeared to be HLA-restricted in a later analysis, and the HLA associations seemed to be driven largely by CMV exposure. The earlier analysis of almost 600 of the donors excluded about 16 rarely observed V segments, including chromosome 9 orphons, because counts were too low.

The library was produced with the immunoSEQ multiplex PCR assay. A mixture of 60 forward primers for TCR Vbeta segments and 13 reverse primers for TCR Jbeta segments was used in the multiplex PCR. The CDR3 region of rearranged TCR beta genes was amplified from genomic DNA with a multiplex PCR assay. On the Illumina HiSeq System, the amplified TCR beta libraries were sequenced as 87-base-pair reads. In the source study's methods: Across the 700 or so repertoires, a later analysis counted around 80 million unique TCR beta chains, around 11 million of which were shared by at least two donors. Raw reads were error-corrected and collapsed into unique sequences with a nearest-neighbor algorithm that merged closely related sequences to remove PCR and sequencing errors. CDR3 sequences were aligned to IMGT reference sequences to assign V, D and J gene segments. For a sequence to be retained, a match of at least six nucleotides to both a V gene segment and a J gene segment was required. Rearrangements were classified as productive when the CDR3 lacked stop codons and remained in frame with V and J, and all other rearrangements were classified as non-productive. Following IMGT convention, CDR3 was defined as the stretch from the second conserved V-encoded cysteine up to the conserved J-encoded phenylalanine. In an earlier analysis of roughly 580 of the donors, sequences lacking an unambiguous match to a single V gene segment were excluded. In an earlier analysis of several hundred of the donors, V segments were called functional above 56.7% productive rearrangements and were called segregating when the between-donor standard deviation exceeded 5%. A statistical classification framework was built for diagnosing cytomegalovirus status from the catalog of TCR beta chain sequences. A later analysis assigned V and J genes by comparing TCR nucleotide sequences with IMGT/GENE-DB human TR gene sequences. A later analysis assigned CDR3 sequences and most-parsimonious VDJ recombination scenarios with the TCRdist pipeline. In a later analysis, each TCR beta chain was defined by its CDR3 amino acid sequence together with its V-gene family, and reads lacking a unique V-gene family were excluded. In a later analysis, a few hundred highly shared, low-generation-probability nucleotide sequences were removed to address suspected cross-contamination and a sequencing artifact. In a later analysis, a clonal expansion index for each public chain was calculated from normalized within-repertoire ranks of inferred template counts. A later analysis computed generation probabilities with a VDJ recombination model fitted to out-of-frame rearrangements, and checked the results against IGoR. In a later analysis, hypergeometric tests were used to score TCR-TCR, TCR-HLA and TCR-CMV co-occurrence, with a repertoire-size bias correction applied to TCR pairs. To estimate false discovery rates, a later analysis permuted the HLA or CMV assignments 20 times. A later analysis grouped co-occurring TCRs with DBSCAN, adding TCRdist sequence similarity when clustering within HLA-allele-positive subsets. Repertoires with fewer than 30,000 or more than 120,000 public chains, plus five repertoires with anomalous nucleotide sharing, were excluded from co-occurrence clustering. The clones in this table, taken by TCRdb from immuneACCESS, are in-frame only. Not every clone is retained; where verified, under half of the shortfall comes from an unresolved V gene, and the cause of the rest is unknown. V and J calls and clone size are given by that table; D and trimming were obtained from the DNA. The sample contains tens of thousands of clones, 70% to 80% of them found a single time. The top ten clonotypes cover under 10% of the sample.

The cohort comprised more than 550 healthy bone marrow donors. All cohort members were sampled while nominally healthy, although unrecorded immune exposures were likely present. The donor tested CMV seronegative, placing the donor among the 350 to 400 seronegative members of the cohort. Each donor provided a peripheral blood sample, and peripheral blood mononuclear cells were used for TCR beta sequencing. Genomic DNA extraction from the blood cell samples was performed with the Qiagen DNeasy Blood Extraction Kit. CDR1 and CDR2 were assigned from the germline V gene as SGDLS and YYNGEE. Trimming takes 2 bases off V and 2 bases off J; junction bases not matched to a gene: 5. Reading from cysteine to phenylalanine, the CDR3 counts 15 amino acids. Just the 45-base CDR3 DNA is kept, in frame starting at base 1.

The sequence joins TRBV9 to TRBJ2-3; TRBD2 matches 7 bases in the middle. The sequence was obtained from a man aged 60-69 years in good health and CMV-seronegative. Sequencing was done on a sample of PBMCs. The CDR3 loop reads CASSVSAGFTDTQYF. The DNA sequence follows: TGTGCCAGCAGCGTGTCAGCGGGGTTCACAGATACGCAGTATTTT.